This T cell receptor (beta chain) was sequenced for a study of blood T cell repertoires in COVID-19. Produced via immunoSEQ multiplex PCR; TCRdb's table is partial and in-frame only. Of fewer than 600,000 clones detected, around 87% appear once; the ten largest clones hold 1.5% to 2%. Enrollees, about 18 to 95 years old, lived in 24 US areas. This CDR3 is built from 13 residues. Deletions cut 6 bases from V and 7 bases from J, with 15 bases between. The chain combines TRBV12-3 or TRBV12-4 with TRBJ1-1, with D unclear. Material for sequencing was PBMCs or T cells enriched from blood (not recorded which). The TCR originated in a middle-aged woman who had recovered from COVID-19. The DNA for the CDR3 is TGTGCCAGCAGAACAATCGGGGAAGTTGAAGCTTTCTTT. This translates into CASRTIGEVEAFF.